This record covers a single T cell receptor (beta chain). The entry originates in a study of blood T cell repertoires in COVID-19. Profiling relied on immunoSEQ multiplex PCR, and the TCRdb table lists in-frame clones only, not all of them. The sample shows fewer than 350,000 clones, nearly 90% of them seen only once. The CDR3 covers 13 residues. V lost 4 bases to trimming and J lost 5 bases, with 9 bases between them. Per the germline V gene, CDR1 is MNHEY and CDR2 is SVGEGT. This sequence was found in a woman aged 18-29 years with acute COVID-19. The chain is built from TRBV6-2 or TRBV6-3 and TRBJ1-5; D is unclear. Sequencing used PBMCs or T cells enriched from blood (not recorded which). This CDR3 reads CASSLGGDQPQHF. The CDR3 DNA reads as TGTGCCAGCAGTTTAGGCGGGGATCAGCCCCAGCATTTT.